One sample yielded the 23 T cell receptor beta chains listed below, sequenced in a study of T cells after yellow fever vaccination. MiXCR, applied by TCRdb to the 5' RACE reads, yields one record per CDR3 protein. The table lists some 250,000 distinct CDR3 sequences, less than 8.5% of them singletons. The source was CD4+ T cells sorted from PBMCs, collected 15 days after the yellow fever booster vaccination. These receptors were obtained from a man younger than 40 who received the YFV17D yellow fever vaccine.

This clonotype was detected only a few times. V is TRBV7-2 and J is TRBJ2-5; D call uncertain. CDR3 length: 11 amino acids. V shed 5 bases and J shed 6 bases, with 7 bases lying between them. The germline CDR1 and CDR2 sequences are SGHTA and FQGNSA. As DNA, the CDR3 is TGTGCCAGCAGCAAATCCAAGACCCAGTACTTC. This sequence encodes CASSKSKTQYF.

This clonotype was seen a few times. V is TRBV30 and J is TRBJ2-7; no definite D call. With 5 bases removed from V and 6 bases from J, the gap between germline ends came to 11 bases. The germline gives CDR1 GTSNPN, CDR2 SVGIG (reference sequence). CDR3 length: 11 amino acids. Written as DNA, the CDR3 is TGTGCCTGGCACCCGACGGTCGAGCAGTACTTC. It yields the protein CAWHPTVEQYF.

The V and J genes are TRBV14 and TRBJ2-1, with TRBD2 matching over 10 bases. Germline CDR1 SGHDN, CDR2 FVKESK. The CDR3 is 16 residues long. J was trimmed by 7 bases and V by 5 bases; bases with no gene match: 11. This chain's CDR3 is CASSISLAGVINEQFF. The CDR3 region has the DNA TGTGCCAGCAGCATATCTCTAGCGGGAGTTATTAATGAGCAGTTCTTC.

The chain carries TRBV28 and TRBJ1-1; TRBD1 might be the D (6 bases). Germline CDR1 and CDR2: MDHEN and SYDVKM. The CDR3 covers 12 residues. V lost 5 bases and J 5 bases, leaving 9 bases between the germline ends. In DNA form, the CDR3 reads TGTGCCAGCAGTCTGGACAGTACTGAAGCTTTCTTT. It translates to CASSLDSTEAFF.

This clonotype was seen at least ten times. This chain uses TRBV7-3 with TRBJ2-1; 7 bases map to TRBD1. The V and J ends lost 3 bases and 6 bases, in that order; junction bases with no gene match: 5. The CDR3 is 14 amino acids. Germline V gives CDR1 SGHTA, CDR2 FQGTGA. This CDR3 reads CASSLDRTGNEQFF. The CDR3 nucleotides read TGTGCCAGCAGCTTGGACAGGACGGGCAATGAGCAGTTCTTC.

The CDR3 sequence: CASSTREAPRETQYF. The CDR3 DNA sequence: TGTGCCAGCAGTACCCGGGAGGCGCCGCGAGAGACCCAGTACTTC. The chain links TRBV6-1 to TRBJ2-5, with 7 bases that match TRBD2. Germline CDR1 reads MNHNS; CDR2 reads SASEGT. This CDR3 spans 15 amino acids. The ends lost 5 bases at V and 4 bases at J; junction bases unmatched: 10.

This clonotype was detected only a few times. The rearrangement uses TRBV29-1 and TRBJ2-7, with D tentatively TRBD2 (7 bases). CDR1 and CDR2 (germline): SQVTM, ANQGSEA. V was clipped by 4 bases and J by 5 bases, with 27 bases between them. CDR3 length equals 17 residues. The CDR3 coding sequence is TGCAGCGTTGGGAACAGGGAAGCGGGAAAGCGGACCGACGAGCAGTACTTC. The encoded protein is CSVGNREAGKRTDEQYF.

The rearrangement links TRBV15 to TRBJ1-6; D unclear. The length of the CDR3 is 17 residues. Trimming removed 0 bases from V and 14 bases from J, with 23 bases in between. Germline V gene sequence: CDR1 LNHNV, CDR2 YYDKDF (reference sequence). Here the CDR3 DNA reads TGTGCCACCAGCAGAGATGGAGGGCGGACGATGGGCTCATCCCTCCACTTT. Translated, it gives CATSRDGGRTMGSSLHF.

The chain employs TRBV4-3 and TRBJ2-4; 9 bases match TRBD2. CDR3 length: 16 residues. After removal of 0 bases from V and 6 bases from J, the junction contained 6 bases not matched to a gene. Germline assignment: CDR1 LGHNA and CDR2 YSLEER. The CDR3 is CASSQEWGLAVNIQYF. The CDR3 nucleotides are TGCGCCAGCAGCCAAGAGTGGGGACTAGCCGTAAACATTCAGTACTTC.

This clonotype was detected ten times or more. The CDR3 is CAISGDRGRDGYTF. CDR3 nucleotide sequence: TGTGCCATCAGTGGGGACAGGGGGCGCGATGGCTACACCTTC. The chain couples TRBV10-3 to TRBJ1-2, with TRBD1 matching 12 bases. This CDR3 is 14 amino acids long. The J segment lost 6 bases and the V segment lost 4 bases, leaving 3 bases of the junction unmatched. Germline V gene lookup returns CDR1 ENHRY and CDR2 SYGVKD.

This clonotype has only a few counts. V usage is TRBV7-9 and J usage is TRBJ2-2; D gene unclear. Trimming removed 2 bases from V and 3 bases from J, with 7 bases in between. CDR1 and CDR2 from the germline V gene are SEHNR and FQNEAQ (reference sequence). The CDR3 sequence is 14 residues long. DNA for the CDR3: TGTGCCAGCAGCTTAATCTCCTACACCGGGGAGCTGTTTTTT. Translating it yields CASSLISYTGELFF.

This clonotype was detected only a few times. The J gene is TRBJ1-2, the V gene TRBV4-3; D not resolved. CDR1 and CDR2 (germline): LGHNA, YSLEER. V was shortened by 0 bases and J by 4 bases, with 12 bases between the two germline ends. This CDR3 has 15 residues. CDR3 DNA: TGCGCCAGCAGCCAAGAACCGGGTTCCAGCTATGGCTACACCTTC. It translates to CASSQEPGSSYGYTF.

This clonotype was seen repeatedly, ten times or more. This chain connects TRBV7-2 to TRBJ2-7; 9 nucleotides line up with TRBD2. The ends lost 2 bases at V and 2 bases at J; junction bases unmatched: 4. CDR1 and CDR2 (germline): SGHTA, FQGNSA. The CDR3 has 15 amino acids. The chain's CDR3 is CASSLSLAGAYEQYF. In nucleotides, the CDR3 is TGTGCCAGCAGCTTAAGTTTAGCGGGGGCCTACGAGCAGTACTTC.

The sample holds a few counts of this clonotype. This rearrangement joins TRBV2 to TRBJ2-1; TRBD2 matches at 7 bases. Looked up from germline, CDR1 is SNHLY and CDR2 is FYNNEI. V shed 6 bases and J 3 bases; nucleotides not matched to a gene: 11. This CDR3 has 16 residues. CDR3 bases: TGTGCCAGCAGCGACGCCGGGACTACAAGCTACAATGAGCAGTTCTTC. Its translation: CASSDAGTTSYNEQFF.

This clonotype was observed a handful of times. The chain uses TRBV20-1 and TRBJ2-7; D is undetermined. The V gene's germline CDR1 is DFQATT and CDR2 SNEGSKA (reference sequence). V lost 2 bases and J lost 0, with 8 bases in between. The CDR3 totals 13 residues. CDR3 residues: CSARPVHSYEQYF. The DNA for the CDR3 is TGCAGTGCTAGACCCGTGCACTCCTACGAGCAGTACTTC.

V gene TRBV4-2 combines with J gene TRBJ2-3; 11 positions match TRBD2. Trimming removed 3 bases from V and 5 bases from J; junction bases left unmatched: 4. The CDR3 runs 15 residues. Germline V lookup: CDR1 LGHNA, CDR2 YNFKEQ. CDR3 amino acids: CASSQGTSGGDTQYF. The CDR3 region has the DNA TGTGCCAGCAGCCAGGGTACTAGCGGGGGAGATACGCAGTATTTT.

A word on this clonotype: Its ends do not fully match the called genes, so a read error is possible. V is TRBV20-1 and J is TRBJ2-1; 11 nucleotides match TRBD2. Germline assignment: CDR1 DFQATT and CDR2 SNEGSKA (reference sequence). The CDR3 runs to 19 residues. The CDR3 DNA follows: TGCTGTGCTGCCCGCGATAGCGGGAGGGCTCTTCTCCCTTACAATGAGCAGTTCTTC. The encoded protein is CCAARDSGRALLPYNEQFF.

The chain uses TRBV2 and TRBJ2-7, with 10 bases matching TRBD1. Germline lookup yields CDR1 SNHLY and CDR2 FYNNEI. The CDR3 is 15 amino acids. The trim removed 8 bases at V and 6 bases at J, leaving 13 bases unmatched. The CDR3 nucleotides are TGTGCCAGCCATAGTCTCGGGACAGGGGCCGCCGAGCAGTACTTC. Translation gives CASHSLGTGAAEQYF.

Details on this clonotype: The junction and the germline gene differ at one end; a read error may be behind it. The V call is TRBV7-2, the J call TRBJ1-4; D perhaps matches TRBD1 (6 bases). Per germline, CDR1 SGHTA and CDR2 FQGNSA. This CDR3 is 16 amino acids long. This chain's CDR3 is CASSTTHRATNEELFF. CDR3 coding DNA: TGTGCCAGCAGCACCACCCACAGGGCAACTAATGAAGAACTGTTTTTT.

The chain is built from TRBV5-4 and TRBJ2-5; D may be TRBD2 (6 bases). Trimming removed 3 bases at V and 2 bases at J, with 14 bases between. The CDR3 has 15 amino acids. The germline gives CDR1 SGHNT, CDR2 YYREEE (reference sequence). CDR3 region: CASSWGTGMQETQYF. CDR3 sequence (DNA): TGTGCCAGCAGCTGGGGGACTGGGATGCAAGAGACCCAGTACTTC.

The chain employs TRBV6-1 and TRBJ2-7, with D unresolved. CDR1 and CDR2 from the germline V gene are MNHNS and SASEGT. This CDR3 is 16 amino acids long. Trimming took off 8 bases at V and 0 bases at J, with 20 bases between the two ends. The CDR3 sequence: CASATGRSLASYEQYF. The CDR3 nucleotides are TGTGCCAGCGCTACCGGTAGGAGTCTGGCCTCCTACGAGCAGTACTTC.

The V and J genes are TRBV24-1 and TRBJ2-1; D uncertain. Per germline, CDR1 KGHDR and CDR2 SFDVKD. The CDR3 consists of 11 residues. Trimming removed 6 bases at V and 10 bases at J, with 9 bases between. CDR3: CATSLYDEQFF. CDR3 in DNA: TGTGCCACCAGTTTATATGACGAGCAGTTCTTC.

In this sample, this clonotype turned up a few times. The chain couples TRBV10-1 to TRBJ2-1; TRBD1 is a possible D gene (5 bases). This CDR3 contains 15 residues. Trimming removed 2 bases at V and 2 bases at J, with 10 bases between. Germline assignment: CDR1 WNHNN and CDR2 SYGVQD (reference sequence). The CDR3 DNA reads TGCGCCAGCAGTGAGGGACCACAGGCCTACAATGAGCAGTTCTTC. It is translated as CASSEGPQAYNEQFF.